This entry concerns a single TCR beta chain. Clones were read by immunoSEQ multiplex PCR, and TCRdb kept only the in-frame ones, dropping some. Among roughly 400,000 clones listed, roughly nine tenths were seen once. The CDR3 spans 14 residues. Trimming cost V 5 bases and J 6 bases; bases outside gene matches: 5. Germline V gives CDR1 LNHDA, CDR2 SQIVND (reference sequence). Recovered Cohort 3 donors showed two negative PCRs, clearance, or symptom resolution. This sample stems from a study of blood T cell repertoires in COVID-19. J is TRBJ2-1 and V is TRBV19; TRBD1 matches 9 bases. The source is a man in his thirties or forties who had recovered from COVID-19. Material: PBMCs or T cells enriched from blood (not recorded which). The CDR3 protein is CASSPGQGRNEQFF. The CDR3 bases are TGTGCCAGTAGTCCGGGACAGGGACGCAATGAGCAGTTCTTC.